The T cell receptor (beta chain) described here comes from a study of T cell changes during pregnancy in multiple sclerosis (dated by TCRdb to 2018 to 2020). For the wider study: The study examined how the T cell repertoire changed over the course of pregnancy in women with multiple sclerosis.

As regards this clone: The antigen it binds to is not known. The input lacks base qualities; no much larger clone sits a single base away.

Library generation was performed with the immunoSEQ multiplex PCR assay. TCRdb retrieved this table from immuneACCESS and kept in-frame rearrangements only. Not all clones are present; in checked studies, unresolved V genes account for under half, and no reason is known for the remainder. For this sample there are 50,000 to 60,000 clones; about nine tenths appear just once. Together, the top ten hold 0.7% to 0.8% of the sample. CDR1 and CDR2, looked up from the germline V gene, are SGDLS and YYNGEE. V is pruned by 4 bases and J by 0 bases, leaving 18 bases of the junction without a gene match. Measured from the cysteine to the phenylalanine, the CDR3 is 20 residues long. Only the CDR3 portion is preserved as DNA: 60 bases, with reading frame beginning at the first base.

The specimen was CD4+ T cells from peripheral blood mononuclear cells, collected in the first trimester of pregnancy. The V and J genes are TRBV9 and TRBJ2-4, and TRBD1 aligns with 8 junction nucleotides. The TCR was taken from a female donor with multiple sclerosis, enrolled in a pregnancy study. CDR3 loop: CASSLQGVGLEGLAKNIQYF. Read as DNA, the sequence is TGTGCCAGCAGCTTACAGGGGGTCGGGCTAGAGGGCCTAGCCAAAAACATTCAGTACTTC.